The clone carrying this T cell receptor beta chain was found many times. The antigen is undetermined. Stated time point: longitudinal time-point 1 (baseline). Healthy controls comprised blood bank volunteers in Maryland, USA. The data belong to a study of neurological immune-mediated disorders. Study-wide findings and caveats: No CDR3 amino acid sequences were shared by expanded clones across subjects, suggesting private repertoires in all groups.

V was clipped by 8 bases and J by 0 bases, with 22 bases between them. The V gene's germline CDR1 is SGHDT and CDR2 YYEEEE. This CDR3 contains 17 residues. The authors made cDNA by 5'RACE with 10-nucleotide random UMIs. Sequencing runs each generated in excess of 190 million TCR-beta sequences derived from 15-18 subjects. TCRdb fed the 5' RACE reads into MiXCR, producing one record per CDR3 protein. The table shows around 69,000 distinct CDR3 sequences, with roughly 10% occurring only once. The sample was PBMCs. The chain couples TRBV5-6 to TRBJ2-3, with D perhaps TRBD2 (5 bases). The clonotype comes from a man aged 30-40 years in good health. The CDR3: CASKGPSKRTSTDTQYF. CDR3 sequence (DNA): TGTGCCAGTAAAGGACCGTCAAAGCGGACTAGCACAGATACGCAGTATTTT.